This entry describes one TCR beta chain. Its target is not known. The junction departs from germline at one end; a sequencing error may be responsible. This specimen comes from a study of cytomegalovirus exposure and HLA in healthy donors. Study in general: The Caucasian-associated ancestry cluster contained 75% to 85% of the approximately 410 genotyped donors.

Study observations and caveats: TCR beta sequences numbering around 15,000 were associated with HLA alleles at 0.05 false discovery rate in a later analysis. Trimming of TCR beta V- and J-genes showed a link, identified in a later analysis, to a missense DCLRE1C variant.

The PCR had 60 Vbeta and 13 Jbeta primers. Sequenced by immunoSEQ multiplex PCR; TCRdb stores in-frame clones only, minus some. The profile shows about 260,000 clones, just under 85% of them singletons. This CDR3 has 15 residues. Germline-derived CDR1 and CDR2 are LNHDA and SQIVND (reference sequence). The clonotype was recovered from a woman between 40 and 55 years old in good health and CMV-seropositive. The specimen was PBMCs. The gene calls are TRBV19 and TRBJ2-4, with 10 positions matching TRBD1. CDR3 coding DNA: TGTGCCAGTAGTATCGGGACAGGGGTCAAAAACAGTCAGTACTTC. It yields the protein CASSIGTGVKNSQYF.